This is a list of T cell receptor beta chains from one sample in a study of metastatic and nonmetastatic thyroid tumors. TCRdb redid the clone calls on the PCR reads using MiXCR. The top ten clones hold roughly a tenth of a sample with roughly 36,000 clones, roughly 26% of them seen once. The sequenced material came from blood. Source of these receptors: a female donor with papillary thyroid cancer or a benign thyroid nodule (not recorded which). Some clones in this sample may be carry-over from other donors' samples. Both conserved end residues are part of each CDR3. D genes are given only for firm matches. The listing skips clone size in some rows; elsewhere it reads once, few, many or a size class.

clone_size d_call j_call v_call cdr3_aa cdr3_nt
many TRBD1 TRBJ1-5 TRBV15 CATSTTGAIQPQHF TGTGCCACCAGCACTACAGGGGCAATTCAGCCCCAGCATTTT
. . TRBJ2-3 TRBV6-2/TRBV6-3 CASSPRLTSTDTQYF TGTGCCAGCAGTCCCCGACTTACTAGCACAGATACGCAGTATTTT
. . TRBJ1-4 TRBV5-1 CASSSTTSTNEKLFF TGCGCCAGCAGCTCGACTACATCAACTAATGAAAAACTGTTTTTT
many . TRBJ1-2 TRBV3-1 CASSQKGDQTANGYTF TGTGCCAGCAGCCAAAAAGGGGATCAGACAGCTAATGGCTACACCTTC
many TRBD1 TRBJ2-1 TRBV6-5 CASTPGTGLRGSYNEQFF TGTGCCAGCACCCCGGGGACAGGACTTAGGGGATCCTACAATGAGCAGTTCTTC
many . TRBJ2-3 TRBV6-2/TRBV6-3 CASSFASAVTMYF TGTGCCAGCAGTTTCGCCTCAGCGGTCACAATGTATTTT
. TRBD1 TRBJ1-5 TRBV12-5 CASVYGTVPNQPQHF TGTGCTAGTGTTTACGGGACAGTGCCCAATCAGCCCCAGCATTTT
few . TRBJ2-1 TRBV6-2/TRBV6-3 CASSPRVAGGPNEQFF TGTGCCAGCAGCCCAAGGGTGGCTGGGGGGCCTAATGAGCAGTTCTTC
. . TRBJ2-2 TRBV27 CASRVTRSAGELFF TGTGCCAGCAGGGTCACTAGGTCCGCCGGGGAGCTGTTTTTT
few TRBD2 TRBJ2-7 TRBV6-2/TRBV6-3 CASSTGTSTFPISYEQYF TGTGCCAGCAGTACCGGGACTAGCACCTTTCCAATTTCCTACGAGCAGTACTTC
many . TRBJ1-2 TRBV7-9 CASSLEVSGYTF TGTGCCAGCAGCTTAGAGGTTTCTGGCTACACCTTC
many . TRBJ1-2 TRBV7-3 CASSLYSGQPYGYTF TGTGCCAGCAGCTTGTATTCGGGACAACCCTATGGCTACACCTTC
many TRBD1 TRBJ2-7 TRBV7-2 CASSLGQGTSYEQYF TGTGCCAGCAGCTTAGGACAGGGGACATCCTACGAGCAGTACTTC
many TRBD1 TRBJ1-5 TRBV28 CASLPKGALSNQPQHF TGTGCCAGCCTTCCAAAGGGGGCGCTGAGCAATCAGCCCCAGCATTTT
. . TRBJ2-2 TRBV19 CASTGTAITWELFF TGTGCCAGCACAGGGACCGCGATTACCTGGGAGCTGTTTTTT